This T cell receptor (beta chain) was identified during a study of Ad26.COV2.S vaccination and SARS-CoV-2 variants. On the study more broadly: Donor was in the COV1001 Ad26.COV2.S trial arm. Participants got Ad26.COV2.S intramuscularly, once or twice 56 days apart.

Regarding this clone: What it binds is not known.

Assay used: immunoSEQ multiplex PCR; TCRdb lists only in-frame clones, some missing. This sample has about 380,000 clones, with 80% to 90% found just once. Study-wide results and caveats: Vaccinated individuals (as opposed to placebo recipients) had higher spike-specific TCR breadth.

The germline V and J ends were trimmed by 4 bases and 0 bases, with 8 bases remaining between them. This CDR3 region has 13 residues. Germline CDR1 is SGHRS and CDR2 is YFSETQ. Treatment in this sample: about 20 received Ad26.COV2.S at low or high dose, single or two shots; about 5 received placebo; per-sample allocation not given. Sampling happened 63 days after the first vaccine or placebo injection. An adult of 18-55 years in Boston served as donor. Material: peripheral blood, obtained in a trial of Ad26.COV2.S vaccine versus placebo. The clonotype was recovered from a person aged 18-60 years who received the Ad26.COV2.S COVID-19 vaccine or a placebo. The chain is built from TRBV5-1 and TRBJ2-7; D uncertain. The CDR3 bases are TGCGCCAGCAGCGCCAGGAGCTCCTACGAGCAGTACTTC. Translated: CASSARSSYEQYF.